The source of this T cell receptor beta chain is a study of blood T cell repertoires in COVID-19. TCRdb keeps only in-frame clones here, not all; method: immunoSEQ multiplex PCR. Counted here are under 130,000 clones, about 91% occurring once; the ten biggest clones make up approximately 3.7%. The CDR3 spans 14 residues. The germline V and J ends were trimmed by 3 bases and 3 bases, with 12 bases remaining between them. Germline CDR1 and CDR2: SGHRS and YFSETQ. The receptor comes from a human donor in a cohort sampled during active COVID-19. The chain has TRBV5-1 and TRBJ1-1; D may be TRBD1 (6 bases). What was sequenced was peripheral blood. The CDR3 region is CASSWGGGYTEAFF. The DNA for the CDR3 is TGCGCCAGCAGCTGGGGGGGCGGGTACACTGAAGCTTTCTTT.